This T cell receptor beta chain comes out of a study of cytomegalovirus exposure and HLA in healthy donors (dated by TCRdb to the late 2010s). The study in broad terms: An earlier analysis of approximately 590 of the donors reported roughly 300 Gb of sequence data and more than 90 million unique TCR beta sequences from about 200 million T cells. An early release that covered fewer than 750 HLA-typed donors contained approximately 300 gigabases of sequencing data and around 85 million unique TCR sequences. Among the roughly 400 genotyped donors, about 85% belonged to the genetic ancestry cluster associated with self-reported Caucasian donors. The study was designed to test whether signatures of past pathogen exposure could be identified by cataloging public T cell receptors. The T cell repertoires of roughly 660 subjects were profiled by immunosequencing and related to cytomegalovirus serostatus. Along with the roughly 700-subject first cohort, a separate validation cohort of about 110 different subjects was used. To predict cytomegalovirus infection status, the study combined high-throughput TCR immunosequencing, statistical association of individual TCRs with disease status, and machine learning. To study patterns of TCR occurrence, a later analysis re-analyzed previously published TCR beta repertoires from around 670 donors and added high-resolution HLA genotyping. In the later analysis, no new phenotypic data were used to find candidate immune exposures; instead, reliance was placed on TCR beta sequences and their occurrence across donors. To decide whether each TCR beta V gene segment behaved as functional or pseudogenic, an earlier analysis of approximately 590 of the donors relied on high-throughput TCR beta sequencing. Alongside the repertoire data, information on donor age, sex, ethnicity and CMV serostatus was compiled. In a later genetic analysis, genome-wide SNP genotypes for about 55% of the roughly 700 donors were used, and that subset was treated as a discovery cohort. All discovery cohort repertoires had been generated on a single sequencing platform. HLA typing covered class I and class II loci at four-digit resolution. Typing coverage differed by locus: A, B, C, DRB1 and DQB1 were typed in about 629-640 donors, DQA1 in approximately 520, DPA1 in roughly 590, and DPB1 in roughly 450. Roughly 5 DR-DQ haplotypes were handled as single units for association and clustering, since linkage in the cohort was strong. Across some 400 genotyped donors of the cohort, an average of roughly 230,000 unique TCR beta nucleotide sequences per donor were sequenced, and roughly 20% of those sequences were non-productive. Summary of the overall study and its limitations: In a later genetic analysis, fewer N-insertions in productive TCRs were reported among donors in an Asian-associated ancestry cluster than the roughly 700-donor mean. At a false discovery rate of 0.05, a later analysis linked around 17,000 TCR beta sequences to specific HLA alleles. Some IMGT-functional V segments, including TRBV6-2 and TRBV6-3, could not be distinguished by the 87-base-pair reads and were therefore excluded. A later analysis found that most CMV-associated TCR beta chains appeared HLA-restricted, with HLA associations seemingly driven largely by CMV exposure. A few of the identified cytomegalovirus-associated TCR beta chains were confirmed in vitro to be specific for cytomegalovirus antigens. In the study, around 150 TCR beta chains were listed as associated with cytomegalovirus. The earlier analysis of around 600 of the donors excluded roughly 17 rarely observed V segments, including chromosome 9 orphons, because counts were too low. In both the original and validation cohorts, the classifier was reported to diagnose cytomegalovirus status with high specificity and sensitivity. In this cohort, only TCR beta chains were sequenced, and detectable features were limited by the absence of alpha or paired-chain data. Linkage disequilibrium might explain the correlated functional status among segregating V segments, but an unknown experimental factor could not be excluded. A later genetic analysis associated a missense DCLRE1C variant with V-gene and J-gene trimming of TCR beta chains, and an independent cohort replicated the association. In a later analysis, the rate of TCR association differed among HLA loci, with DRB1 alleles having the most associated TCRs and HLA-C alleles having the fewest. Strong co-occurrence of HLA alleles, especially DR and DQ, made assigning TCR associations to individual alleles difficult. A further reported finding was that TCR beta sequences accurately predicted the HLA-A and HLA-B alleles for most subjects in the first cohort. A cluster of highly shared sequence variants was judged likely to represent a technical artifact of the sequencing pipeline. In an earlier analysis of around 600 of the donors, most TCR beta V segments were observed in productive rearrangements about 90% or about 30% of the time, broadly matching IMGT annotations. Because HLA typing was missing for some donors at each locus, association tests included only the typed subset. The presence/absence analyses assumed that sequencing depth was roughly uniform across donors, and that assumption may not be true. Across donors, most TCR sequences were observed very rarely, whereas some public TCRs were present in many individuals. The authors suggested that the approach could potentially be generalized to other disease states and immunological phenotypes. A later analysis found that HLA-associated TCR beta chains were more clonally expanded and had lower generation probabilities than equally common non-associated chains. Immune exposure information for the cohort was limited to CMV serostatus. A later analysis reported that several top co-occurrence clusters appeared linked to parvovirus B19, influenza, CMV and Epstein-Barr virus.

The cohort consisted of 600 to 750 healthy bone marrow donors. All cohort members were sampled while nominally healthy, although unrecorded immune exposures were likely present. The donor tested CMV seropositive, placing the donor among the 290 or so seropositive members of the cohort. Every donor gave a peripheral blood sample, and the peripheral blood mononuclear cells from that sample were used for TCR beta sequencing. Genomic DNA extraction from the blood cell samples was performed with the Qiagen DNeasy Blood Extraction Kit. Libraries were prepared through the immunoSEQ multiplex PCR assay. The multiplex PCR relied on a mix of 60 forward primers for TCR Vbeta segments and 13 reverse primers for TCR Jbeta segments. The CDR3 region of rearranged TCR beta genes was amplified from genomic DNA with a multiplex PCR assay. The Illumina HiSeq System was used to sequence the amplified TCR beta libraries as 87-base-pair reads. The source study handled its data this way. A later analysis tallied 75 million to 95 million unique TCR beta chains across the 666 repertoires, and some 10 million of those chains were shared by two or more donors. Raw reads were error-corrected and collapsed into unique sequences with a nearest-neighbor algorithm that merged closely related sequences to remove PCR and sequencing errors. CDR3 sequences were aligned to IMGT reference sequences to assign V, D and J gene segments. For a sequence to be retained, at least a six-nucleotide match to both a V gene segment and a J gene segment was required. A rearrangement counted as productive if the CDR3 had no stop codons and remained in frame with V and J, and every other rearrangement counted as non-productive. CDR3 was defined by IMGT convention, running from the second conserved V-encoded cysteine to the conserved J-encoded phenylalanine. In an earlier analysis of 587 of the donors, sequences lacking an unambiguous match to a single V gene segment were excluded. In an earlier analysis of 587 of the donors, a V segment was called functional when productive rearrangements were above 56.7%, and segregating when the standard deviation between donors exceeded 5%. To diagnose cytomegalovirus status from the catalog of TCR beta chain sequences, a statistical classification framework was built. A later analysis assigned V and J genes by comparing TCR nucleotide sequences with IMGT/GENE-DB human TR gene sequences. Using the TCRdist pipeline, a later analysis assigned CDR3 sequences along with most-parsimonious VDJ recombination scenarios. In a later analysis, each TCR beta chain was defined by its CDR3 amino acid sequence together with its V-gene family, and reads without a unique V-gene family were excluded. To address suspected cross-contamination and a sequencing artifact, a later analysis removed approximately 590 highly shared, low-generation-probability nucleotide sequences. In a later analysis, a clonal expansion index was calculated for each public chain from normalized within-repertoire ranks of inferred template counts. A later analysis computed generation probabilities with a VDJ recombination model fitted to out-of-frame rearrangements, and checked the results against IGoR. A later analysis scored TCR-TCR, TCR-HLA and TCR-CMV co-occurrence with hypergeometric tests, applying a repertoire-size bias correction to TCR pairs. A later analysis estimated false discovery rates by permuting HLA or CMV assignments 20 times. In a later analysis, co-occurring TCRs were grouped using DBSCAN, with TCRdist sequence similarity added in when clustering inside HLA-allele-positive subsets. Repertoires with fewer than 30,000 or more than 120,000 public chains, plus five repertoires with anomalous nucleotide sharing, were excluded from co-occurrence clustering. The clones in this table, taken by TCRdb from immuneACCESS, are in-frame only. Not every clone is retained; where verified, under half of the shortfall comes from an unresolved V gene, and the cause of the rest is unknown. The V and J calls and clone size come from that table; D and trimming were worked out from the DNA. This sample gives around 200,000 clones in total; 70% to 80% of them show up just once. Around 4.3% of the sample comes from the top ten.

This clone was seen a single time. No cognate antigen has been identified for it. Base qualities are not at hand, and no much larger clone is one base apart. CDR1 and CDR2, looked up from the germline V gene, are SQVTM and ANQGSEA. For this chain, trimming is 6 bases at the V end and 0 bases at the J end, and the number of junction bases without a gene match is 7. The CDR3 starts with the cysteine, ends with the phenylalanine, and has 14 residues. The read is trimmed to its CDR3 DNA, 42 bases read in frame from base 1. The chain couples TRBV29-1 to TRBJ1-1; 7 nucleotides in the junction match TRBD1. The sequencing sample was made of PBMCs. The clonotype originates from a woman between 25 and 40 years old in good health and CMV-seropositive. The nucleotide sequence reads TGCAGCGTGGCCGGACAGGCGATGAACACTGAAGCTTTCTTT. The translation is CSVAGQAMNTEAFF.